This T cell receptor beta chain is drawn from a study of blood T cell repertoires in COVID-19. For the study at large: Samples taken during acute and convalescent COVID-19 were collected in the United States, Italy and Spain.

Per germline, CDR1 MDHEN and CDR2 SYDVKM. The CDR3 runs 15 residues. Between the trimmed V and J ends, which lost 3 bases and 5 bases, there was a span of 17 bases. All enrollees were about 18 to 100 years old and from fewer than 25 US areas. The study recruited exposed participants who had met a COVID-19 case within 2 weeks before entry. The authors' processing: Reference gene primer amplification gave nucleated cell count estimates. Only in-frame clones appear in the TCRdb table, and some are missing; sequencing was by immunoSEQ multiplex PCR. The DNA gave D and trimming, while V, J and clone size come from that table. The sample holds about 240,000 clones, 83% seen once.

The chain recombines TRBV28 with TRBJ2-7; tentatively, D is TRBD2 (6 bases). Material: PBMCs or T cells enriched from blood (not recorded which). This clonotype was sampled from a woman between 40 and 55 years old who had been exposed to COVID-19. CDR3 protein: CASSFTLRDGNEQYF. The CDR3 DNA reads TGTGCCAGCAGTTTCACTTTGCGGGACGGAAACGAGCAGTACTTC.